The source of this T cell receptor (beta chain) is a study of blood T cell repertoires in COVID-19. Turning to the study itself: Material from acute and convalescent COVID-19 was sourced from the United States, Italy and Spain.

The V end lost 2 bases, the J end lost 8 bases, and 15 bases lay between the germline ends. This CDR3 has 14 residues. Germline CDR1 and CDR2: LGHDT and YNNKEL (reference sequence). Original processing methods: Using reference gene primer amplification, nucleated cell counts were estimated. Measured with immunoSEQ multiplex PCR; TCRdb has only the in-frame clones, and not every one. V, J and clone size are taken as reported in that table, and D and trimming were inferred from the DNA itself. The data hold roughly 110,000 clones, with around 90% observed a single time. The TCR originated in a woman between 50 and 59 years old with acute or convalescent COVID-19. Sequencing was performed on peripheral blood. The genes are TRBV3-1 (or the pseudogene TRBV3-2) and TRBJ1-2; D might be TRBD1 (6 bases). The CDR3 is CASSQSAGTYGYTF. The CDR3, as DNA: TGTGCCAGCAGCCAATCCGCCGGGACATACGGCTACACCTTC.